Listed below are T cell receptor beta chains from one sample, sequenced in a study of radiotherapy plus CTLA-4 blockade in lung cancer. Profiling relied on immunoSEQ multiplex PCR, and the TCRdb table lists in-frame clones only, not all of them. This repertoire shows some 60,000 clones, roughly three quarters found once; its top ten account for 2.9%. This specimen was peripheral blood, taken from a patient treated with radiotherapy plus ipilimumab. The source of these receptors is a human donor with non-small cell lung cancer who had a complete response to radiotherapy plus ipilimumab. Both conserved end residues are part of each CDR3. The order of the fields is clone size, V gene, J gene, D gene, CDR3 DNA, CDR3 protein. The D gene is left open where the match is weak. Only part of the rows carry a size: once, few, many, or a class if the clone is expanded.

clone_size: .
v_call: TRBV10-2
j_call: TRBJ2-3
d_call: .
cdr3_nt: TGCGCCAGCAGATTGACTAGTGGCTCGGATACGCAGTATTTT
cdr3_aa: CASRLTSGSDTQYF

clone_size: .
v_call: TRBV5-4
j_call: TRBJ1-1
d_call: TRBD1
cdr3_nt: TGTGCCAGCAGCCCCGATGCAGGGGGCCACACCACTGAAGCTTTCTTT
cdr3_aa: CASSPDAGGHTTEAFF

clone_size: .
v_call: TRBV7-2
j_call: TRBJ1-5
d_call: TRBD1
cdr3_nt: TGTGCCAGCAGTAGACAGGGGTATAGCAATCAGCCCCAGCATTTT
cdr3_aa: CASSRQGYSNQPQHF

clone_size: few
v_call: TRBV5-1
j_call: TRBJ2-1
d_call: TRBD2
cdr3_nt: TGCGCCAGCAGCCGGCGGGGCGGGAGCGATGAGCAGTTCTTC
cdr3_aa: CASSRRGGSDEQFF

clone_size: .
v_call: TRBV15
j_call: TRBJ1-1
d_call: .
cdr3_nt: TGTGCCACCAGCAGAGTTGGCGGGGACACTGAAGCTTTCTTT
cdr3_aa: CATSRVGGDTEAFF

clone_size: .
v_call: TRBV7-2
j_call: TRBJ2-7
d_call: .
cdr3_nt: TGTGCCAGCAGCTTAGATATGAGGCCGGCCTACGAGCAGTACTTC
cdr3_aa: CASSLDMRPAYEQYF

clone_size: once
v_call: TRBV18
j_call: TRBJ2-5
d_call: TRBD1
cdr3_nt: TGTGCCAGCTCACCACTCTACAGGGGGCAAGAAGAGACCCAGTACTTC
cdr3_aa: CASSPLYRGQEETQYF

clone_size: .
v_call: TRBV10-1
j_call: TRBJ2-7
d_call: TRBD1
cdr3_nt: TGCGCCAGCAGTGATTCGGGACAGGGGAAAGGCGAGCAGTACTTC
cdr3_aa: CASSDSGQGKGEQYF

clone_size: .
v_call: TRBV5-3
j_call: TRBJ1-5
d_call: TRBD1
cdr3_nt: TGTGCCAGAAGCTTCTCACCCGAGGACAGGTGGGGGGATCAGCCCCAGCATTTT
cdr3_aa: CARSFSPEDRWGDQPQHF

clone_size: .
v_call: TRBV5-5
j_call: TRBJ2-7
d_call: TRBD1
cdr3_nt: TGTGCCAGCAGCCCGAACCTACAGGGGATGACCGCCTACGAGCAGTACTTC
cdr3_aa: CASSPNLQGMTAYEQYF

clone_size: .
v_call: TRBV28
j_call: TRBJ1-5
d_call: .
cdr3_nt: TGTGCCAGCGGATTACAGGGACAGCCCCAGCATTTT
cdr3_aa: CASGLQGQPQHF

clone_size: .
v_call: TRBV7-9
j_call: TRBJ2-7
d_call: .
cdr3_nt: TGTGCCAGCAGCCCATCCCAGGGGGGTGAGCAGTACTTC
cdr3_aa: CASSPSQGGEQYF

clone_size: once
v_call: TRBV19
j_call: TRBJ2-4
d_call: TRBD1
cdr3_nt: TGTGCCAGTACACCTCCGGGACAGGTTAACATTCAGTACTTC
cdr3_aa: CASTPPGQVNIQYF

clone_size: .
v_call: TRBV7-2
j_call: TRBJ2-1
d_call: .
cdr3_nt: TGTGCCAGCAGCTTATTGCAGGGGGGCGATGAGCAGTTCTTC
cdr3_aa: CASSLLQGGDEQFF

clone_size: .
v_call: TRBV11-2
j_call: TRBJ2-7
d_call: TRBD1
cdr3_nt: TGTGCCAGCAGCTTAGGGGACAGAGACTCCTACGAGCAGTACTTC
cdr3_aa: CASSLGDRDSYEQYF

clone_size: once
v_call: TRBV23-1
j_call: TRBJ2-7
d_call: .
cdr3_nt: TGCGCCAGCAGTCAATCGGCGGTGCGAGACGGCGCCTCGAGCTCCTACGAGCAGTACTTC
cdr3_aa: CASSQSAVRDGASSSYEQYF

clone_size: .
v_call: TRBV4-1
j_call: TRBJ2-1
d_call: TRBD1
cdr3_nt: TGCGCCAGCAGCCAAGTCCACAGGGGCCAGGGCTACAATGAGCAGTTCTTC
cdr3_aa: CASSQVHRGQGYNEQFF

clone_size: few
v_call: TRBV7-9
j_call: TRBJ2-1
d_call: .
cdr3_nt: TGTGCCAGCAGCCTCGGACAAGAGCAGTTCTTC
cdr3_aa: CASSLGQEQFF

clone_size: .
v_call: TRBV19
j_call: TRBJ2-1
d_call: .
cdr3_nt: TGTGCCACCGGCTCACCGGGACTCCCGTACAATGAGCAGTTCTTC
cdr3_aa: CATGSPGLPYNEQFF

clone_size: .
v_call: TRBV4-3
j_call: TRBJ2-3
d_call: TRBD2
cdr3_nt: TGCGCCAGCAGCCAAGACATGAGGCGGGGGGCCAGCTTCACAGATACGCAGTATTTT
cdr3_aa: CASSQDMRRGASFTDTQYF

clone_size: few
v_call: TRBV4-3
j_call: TRBJ2-7
d_call: TRBD1
cdr3_nt: TGCGCCAGCAGCCGCTGGACAGGCTTATACGAGCAGTACTTC
cdr3_aa: CASSRWTGLYEQYF

clone_size: .
v_call: TRBV19
j_call: TRBJ1-2
d_call: .
cdr3_nt: TGTGCCAGTAGTATAGGCCGAGATTTGGGCTACACCTTC
cdr3_aa: CASSIGRDLGYTF

clone_size: .
v_call: TRBV11-2
j_call: TRBJ1-5
d_call: .
cdr3_nt: TGTGCCAGCAGCTTGACTCAGGGTGCCCAGCCCCAGCATTTT
cdr3_aa: CASSLTQGAQPQHF

clone_size: .
v_call: TRBV18
j_call: TRBJ2-7
d_call: TRBD1
cdr3_nt: TGTGCCAGCTCACGCCGGAGACAGGGTTCCTACGAGCAGTACTTC
cdr3_aa: CASSRRRQGSYEQYF

clone_size: .
v_call: TRBV7-8
j_call: TRBJ2-1
d_call: TRBD2
cdr3_nt: TGTGCCAGCAGCTTAGAGGGTTGGGGGAGGGGGCAGTTCTTC
cdr3_aa: CASSLEGWGRGQFF

clone_size: .
v_call: TRBV10-3
j_call: TRBJ1-2
d_call: TRBD1
cdr3_nt: TGTGCCACCCCGGACAGGGAGGATGGCTACACCTTC
cdr3_aa: CATPDREDGYTF

clone_size: once
v_call: TRBV5-4
j_call: TRBJ2-3
d_call: TRBD2
cdr3_nt: TGTGCCAGCAGCTTGGGTCAGCGGGAAGGCACAGATACGCAGTATTTT
cdr3_aa: CASSLGQREGTDTQYF

clone_size: once
v_call: TRBV30
j_call: TRBJ1-4
d_call: .
cdr3_nt: TGTGCCTGGGGCTCCAGGGTGACTAATGAAAAACTGTTTTTT
cdr3_aa: CAWGSRVTNEKLFF

clone_size: .
v_call: TRBV7-9
j_call: TRBJ1-3
d_call: .
cdr3_nt: TGTGCCAGCAGCTTAGAGGAGTCGGACTCTGGAAACACCATATATTTT
cdr3_aa: CASSLEESDSGNTIYF

clone_size: .
v_call: TRBV19
j_call: TRBJ2-3
d_call: .
cdr3_nt: TGTGCCAGTAGTATTGTAGCCCCAGATACGCAGTATTTT
cdr3_aa: CASSIVAPDTQYF

clone_size: .
v_call: TRBV5-6
j_call: TRBJ2-1
d_call: .
cdr3_nt: TGTGCCAGCAGCTTTTACAGGGAGAGTGAGCAGTTCTTC
cdr3_aa: CASSFYRESEQFF

clone_size: .
v_call: TRBV28
j_call: TRBJ2-3
d_call: .
cdr3_nt: TGTGCCAGCAGTTTCCCCGGACTGACTCGGGGTACGCAGTATTTT
cdr3_aa: CASSFPGLTRGTQYF

clone_size: .
v_call: TRBV7-9
j_call: TRBJ2-1
d_call: TRBD2
cdr3_nt: TGTGCCAGCAGCTTAAGGACTAGCGGGAGTCCTAATGAGCAGTTCTTC
cdr3_aa: CASSLRTSGSPNEQFF

clone_size: .
v_call: TRBV9
j_call: TRBJ1-2
d_call: .
cdr3_nt: TGTGCCAGCAGCGCCAGCGGGAGGCGCATTGGCTACACCTTC
cdr3_aa: CASSASGRRIGYTF

clone_size: .
v_call: TRBV10-1
j_call: TRBJ2-3
d_call: .
cdr3_nt: TGCGCCAGCAGTCAAGACCCGGGTCCCACAGATACGCAGTATTTT
cdr3_aa: CASSQDPGPTDTQYF

clone_size: few
v_call: TRBV5-6
j_call: TRBJ2-7
d_call: TRBD2
cdr3_nt: TGTGCCAGCAGCTTTTTAAGCGGGGGGAGCTCCTACGAGCAGTACTTC
cdr3_aa: CASSFLSGGSSYEQYF

clone_size: .
v_call: TRBV18
j_call: TRBJ2-2
d_call: TRBD2
cdr3_nt: TGTGCCAGCTCACCGACTAGCGGGGTTGATAAACCGAGGGAGCTGTTTTTT
cdr3_aa: CASSPTSGVDKPRELFF

clone_size: .
v_call: TRBV4-1
j_call: TRBJ2-5
d_call: .
cdr3_nt: TGCGCCAGCAGCCAAGGCCAAGGGAGCGAGACCCAGTACTTC
cdr3_aa: CASSQGQGSETQYF

clone_size: few
v_call: TRBV9
j_call: TRBJ2-2
d_call: .
cdr3_nt: TGTGCCAGCACCTCCCTCGGACAGAACACCGGGGAGCTGTTTTTT
cdr3_aa: CASTSLGQNTGELFF

clone_size: once
v_call: TRBV18
j_call: TRBJ1-2
d_call: TRBD1
cdr3_nt: TGTGCCAGCTCACCTGACAGGGGGCAAGGCTACACCTTC
cdr3_aa: CASSPDRGQGYTF

clone_size: .
v_call: TRBV6-5
j_call: TRBJ2-1
d_call: TRBD1
cdr3_nt: TGTGCCAGCAGTTACGGGACAGGGGTCAATGAGCAGTTCTTC
cdr3_aa: CASSYGTGVNEQFF

clone_size: .
v_call: TRBV29-1
j_call: TRBJ2-7
d_call: .
cdr3_nt: TGCAGCGTACAGCCGATCTCCAGCTCCTACGAGCAGTACTTC
cdr3_aa: CSVQPISSSYEQYF

clone_size: .
v_call: TRBV6-5
j_call: TRBJ2-2
d_call: .
cdr3_nt: TGTGCCAGCAGTCCTAGGGGGACCGGGGAGCTGTTTTTT
cdr3_aa: CASSPRGTGELFF

clone_size: .
v_call: TRBV5-6
j_call: TRBJ2-2
d_call: .
cdr3_nt: TGTGCCAGCAGCTCCACAGGTAGCACCGGGGAGCTGTTTTTT
cdr3_aa: CASSSTGSTGELFF

clone_size: .
v_call: TRBV30
j_call: TRBJ2-1
d_call: TRBD1
cdr3_nt: TGTGCCTGGAACCAGGGGGCTGGAAATGAGCAGTTCTTC
cdr3_aa: CAWNQGAGNEQFF

clone_size: few
v_call: TRBV7-3
j_call: TRBJ1-1
d_call: .
cdr3_nt: TGTGCCAGCAGCCGTACAACAAACACTGAAGCTTTCTTT
cdr3_aa: CASSRTTNTEAFF

clone_size: .
v_call: TRBV6-5
j_call: TRBJ2-5
d_call: .
cdr3_nt: TGTGCCAGCAGTTACTTTGCTAGTTTGAAAGCGGAGACCCAGTACTTC
cdr3_aa: CASSYFASLKAETQYF

clone_size: .
v_call: TRBV9
j_call: TRBJ2-5
d_call: TRBD2
cdr3_nt: TGTGCCAGCAGCGTGGCCCCGGGACTAGCAGAGACCCAGTACTTC
cdr3_aa: CASSVAPGLAETQYF

clone_size: once
v_call: TRBV19
j_call: TRBJ2-7
d_call: .
cdr3_nt: TGTGCCAGTAGTATCAAGGGTACGGGACTCGTCTACGAGCAGTACTTC
cdr3_aa: CASSIKGTGLVYEQYF

clone_size: .
v_call: TRBV5-1
j_call: TRBJ1-5
d_call: .
cdr3_nt: TGCGCCAGCAGGGAGGGACCTTGGCAGCCCCAGCATTTT
cdr3_aa: CASREGPWQPQHF